Following are 30 T cell receptor beta chains from one sample sequenced in a study of immune evolution from preneoplasia to lung adenocarcinoma. Some clones are missing from TCRdb's copy, which holds only in-frame ones; the method was immunoSEQ multiplex PCR. This table holds about 11,000 clones, roughly 85% found once. Sequencing input: FFPE minimally invasive lung adenocarcinoma tissue. These receptors came from an older person with lung adenocarcinoma.

V usage is TRBV5-4 and J usage is TRBJ1-4; D unclear. Trimming took 5 bases from V and 6 from J, leaving 14 bases between them. Germline V gene data show CDR1 as SGHNT and CDR2 as YYREEE (reference sequence). The CDR3 is 14 amino acids. DNA for the CDR3: TGTGCCAGCAGTTCACGCCCCCAGGATGAAAAACTGTTTTTT. Protein product: CASSSRPQDEKLFF.

DNA for the CDR3: TGTGCCAGCTTCCTAGCTGGGGGGGGTCTCTACGAGCAGTACTTC. Its translation: CASFLAGGGLYEQYF. The rearrangement joins TRBV18 to TRBJ2-7; 7 nucleotides align to TRBD2. CDR1 and CDR2 from the germline V gene are KGHSH and LQKENI. V lost 7 bases, J lost 3 bases, and 12 bases stayed unmatched. This CDR3 region has 15 residues.

There are a few counts of this clone. The gene calls are TRBV7-9 and TRBJ2-7; 10 bases fit TRBD2. This CDR3 region has 15 residues. Germline CDR1 is SEHNR and CDR2 is FQNEAQ (reference sequence). J gave up 3 bases and V 1 base, and 3 bases lay outside the gene matches. CDR3 loop: CASSLGASGGYEQYF. The DNA for the CDR3 is TGTGCCAGCAGCTTAGGGGCTAGCGGGGGCTACGAGCAGTACTTC. Combining the CDR3 with reference TRBV7-9 and TRBJ2-7 gives the whole variable domain DTGVSQNPRHKITKRGQNVTFRCDPISEHNRLYWYRQTLGQGPEFLTYFQNEAQLEKSRLLSDRFSAERPKGSFSTLEIQRTEQGDSAMYLCASSLGASGGYEQYFGPGTRLTVT.

This clone was recorded once. The chain carries TRBV7-2 and TRBJ1-2, with 8 bases matching TRBD1. CDR3 size: 13 residues. Per the germline V gene, CDR1 is SGHTA and CDR2 is FQGNSA. The V gene end was trimmed by 5 bases and the J gene end by 4 bases; junction bases not matched to a gene: 3. CDR3: CASSRTGRYGYTF. The CDR3 nucleotides are TGTGCCAGCAGCAGGACAGGGCGCTATGGCTACACCTTC.

The chain employs TRBV19 and TRBJ2-7; 9 nucleotides agree with TRBD1. J was trimmed by 3 bases and V by 4 bases; bases with no gene match: 4. From germline, CDR1 is LNHDA and CDR2 SQIVND (reference sequence). There are 14 residues in the CDR3. In DNA form, the CDR3 reads TGTGCCAGTAGTACGACAGGGGGAGACTACGAGCAGTACTTC. This codes for CASSTTGGDYEQYF.

This CDR3 reads CASRDRDRVRGYTF. The CDR3 DNA is TGTGCCAGCAGGGACCGGGACAGGGTTCGTGGCTACACCTTC. The chain combines TRBV6-5 with TRBJ1-2; TRBD1 matches at 9 bases. The CDR3 runs to 14 residues. Germline V CDR1 and CDR2: MNHEY, SVGAGI. Trimming cost V 6 bases and J 7 bases; bases outside gene matches: 9.

In its sample, this clone was seen once. CDR3 DNA sequence: TGTGCCAGTAGTAAAGACGGAAACACTGAAGCTTTCTTT. Protein product: CASSKDGNTEAFF. The V call is TRBV19, the J call TRBJ1-1; no clear D. Germline CDR1 reads LNHDA; CDR2 reads SQIVND (reference sequence). This CDR3 spans 13 amino acids. V lost 4 bases and J 2 bases, leaving 8 bases between the germline ends.

The gene calls are TRBV5-4 and TRBJ1-6; D remains unclear. Trimming stripped 4 bases from V and 5 bases from J, with 13 bases between. Per the germline V gene, CDR1 is SGHNT and CDR2 is YYREEE (reference sequence). The CDR3 runs 15 residues. The CDR3 coding sequence is TGTGCCAGCAGCCCCAGGCCGTTAAATAATTCACCCCTCCACTTT. This encodes CASSPRPLNNSPLHF.

The gene calls are TRBV7-9 and TRBJ1-4; 8 nucleotides match TRBD1. The V and J ends lost 8 bases and 10 bases, in that order; junction bases with no gene match: 6. CDR1 is SEHNR and CDR2 is FQNEAQ in the germline V gene (reference sequence). CDR3 length: 12 amino acids. As DNA, the CDR3 is TGTGCCAGCCACACAGGGGGGTCAAAACTGTTTTTT. It codes for CASHTGGSKLFF.

This clone was counted a single time. The chain combines TRBV4-1 with TRBJ1-1; possibly TRBD1 for D (5 bases). V gave up 3 bases and J gave up 10 bases, with 15 bases separating them. The length of the CDR3 is 13 residues. Germline lookup yields CDR1 MGHRA and CDR2 YSYEKL. The CDR3 nucleotides are TGCGCCAGCAGCCAGTTATTAGAAGGGGCAGCTTTCTTT. This translates into CASSQLLEGAAFF.

This clone was found a few times. The V call is TRBV5-1, the J call TRBJ1-4, with D perhaps matching TRBD1 (6 bases). Trimming took off 4 bases at V and 0 bases at J, with 16 bases between the two ends. Germline CDR1 SGHRS, CDR2 YFSETQ. The CDR3 spans 17 residues. The CDR3 DNA sequence: TGCGCCAGCAGCCATAACCTGGACAGCACAACTAATGAAAAACTGTTTTTT. Its protein product is CASSHNLDSTTNEKLFF.

The rearrangement uses TRBV19 and TRBJ1-5, with 7 bases aligning to TRBD1. CDR3 length equals 13 residues. Germline values: CDR1 LNHDA, CDR2 SQIVND (reference sequence). The V and J ends lost 10 bases and 7 bases, in that order; junction bases with no gene match: 10. The CDR3 region is CANATGEGQPQHF. The CDR3 DNA is TGTGCCAATGCCACAGGGGAAGGGCAGCCCCAGCATTTT.

The chain joins TRBV11-2 to TRBJ2-7; no definite D call. Deletions cut 3 bases from V and 3 bases from J, with 12 bases between. Germline V gives CDR1 SGHAT, CDR2 FQNNGV. The CDR3 extends over 14 amino acids. For the CDR3, the DNA is TGTGCCAGCAGCTTTGAAAGAATTAACTACGAGCAGTACTTC. It yields the protein CASSFERINYEQYF.

The rearrangement joins TRBV2 to TRBJ2-7; 9 positions agree with TRBD2. J gave up 2 bases and V 3 bases, and 5 bases lay outside the gene matches. Germline loops: CDR1 SNHLY, CDR2 FYNNEI. The length of the CDR3 is 15 residues. The CDR3 loop is CASSDRREGPYEQYF. The CDR3 bases are TGTGCCAGCAGTGACCGGCGGGAGGGGCCCTACGAGCAGTACTTC. Together with reference TRBV2 and TRBJ2-7, the CDR3 gives the full variable domain: EPEVTQTPSHQVTQMGQEVILRCVPISNHLYFYWYRQILGQKVEFLVSFYNNEISEKSEIFDDQFSVERPDGSNFTLKIRSTKLEDSAMYFCASSDRREGPYEQYFGPGTRLTVT.

The CDR3 protein is CASSLGGGSDEKLFF. DNA of the CDR3: TGTGCCAGCAGCTTAGGCGGGGGCAGCGATGAAAAACTGTTTTTT. The J gene is TRBJ1-4, the V gene TRBV11-3, with D perhaps matching TRBD1 (6 bases). The CDR3 loop spans 15 amino acids. Trimming removed 1 base at V and 6 bases at J, with 12 bases between. Germline V gene sequence: CDR1 SGHNT, CDR2 YENEEA.

The genes are TRBV4-1 and TRBJ1-1; D gene unclear. The ends were cut back, 0 bases at V and 1 base at J, with 6 bases in the middle. The germline gives CDR1 MGHRA, CDR2 YSYEKL. CDR3 length: 14 amino acids. CDR3 sequence reads: CASSQDPANTEAFF. The DNA of the CDR3 is TGCGCCAGCAGCCAAGACCCGGCGAACACTGAAGCTTTCTTT.

The rearrangement uses TRBV9 and TRBJ2-1, with 10 nucleotides matching TRBD2. With 3 bases clipped from V and 9 bases from J, the junction kept 6 bases outside the gene matches. This CDR3 is 14 amino acids long. Germline-derived CDR1 and CDR2 are SGDLS and YYNGEE. The CDR3 DNA sequence: TGTGCCAGCAGCGGGCTAGCGGGAGAGGGTGAGCAGTTCTTC. Translation: CASSGLAGEGEQFF.

The CDR3, as DNA: TGTGCCAGCAGCTCGACCGGGGCCCCCCCCGGTTGGGCCCAGTACTTC. Its protein product is CASSSTGAPPGWAQYF. This sequence joins TRBV7-9 and TRBJ2-5, with D possibly called TRBD1 or TRBD2 (5 bases each). Germline CDR1 and CDR2: SEHNR and FQNEAQ (reference sequence). Trimming stripped 4 bases from V and 9 bases from J, with 24 bases between. This CDR3 has 16 amino acids.

The V and J genes are TRBV15 and TRBJ2-7; 12 bases agree with TRBD1. This CDR3 contains 15 residues. Germline V CDR1 and CDR2: LNHNV, YYDKDF (reference sequence). The V gene end was trimmed by 0 bases and the J gene end by 5 bases; junction bases not matched to a gene: 2. CDR3 DNA sequence: TGTGCCACCAGCAGAGAGGGGACAGGGGGCGACGAGCAGTACTTC. Translation gives CATSREGTGGDEQYF. The full variable domain, in which reference TRBV15 and TRBJ2-7 provide the parts outside the CDR3, is DAMVIQNPRYQVTQFGKPVTLSCSQTLNHNVMYWYQQKSSQAPKLLFHYYDKDFNNEADTPDNFQSRRPNTSFCFLDIRSPGLGDTAMYLCATSREGTGGDEQYFGPGTRLTVT.

The chain couples TRBV19 to TRBJ1-2, with no clear D. Germline CDR1 is LNHDA and CDR2 is SQIVND (reference sequence). The V end was cut by 5 bases, the J end by 1 base, with 14 bases between. The CDR3 sequence is 15 residues long. The CDR3 bases are TGTGCCAGTAGTGTGCAGGCCAGCCTTAACTATGGCTACACCTTC. Protein: CASSVQASLNYGYTF.

The V and J genes are TRBV6-1 and TRBJ2-3; the match to TRBD1 covers 9 bases. The CDR3 has 14 residues. With 11 bases clipped from V and 6 bases from J, the junction kept 12 bases outside the gene matches. Per the germline V gene, CDR1 is MNHNS and CDR2 is SASEGT. The CDR3 DNA is TGTGCCGGACGTCCCGGGACAGGGTCGGATACGCAGTATTTT. Amino acid sequence: CAGRPGTGSDTQYF.

The chain couples TRBV14 to TRBJ2-7; 7 positions agree with TRBD2. This CDR3 has 17 amino acids. V lost 0 bases and J lost 8; bases outside the gene matches: 16. CDR1 and CDR2 (germline): SGHDN, FVKESK. The CDR3 DNA sequence: TGTGCCAGCAGCCAAGACAGGCTCGGGGGGATGAATAGCCAGCAGTACTTC. This gives the protein CASSQDRLGGMNSQQYF.

This chain joins TRBV30 and TRBJ2-7, with D perhaps TRBD1 or TRBD2 (5 bases each). Germline loops: CDR1 GTSNPN, CDR2 SVGIG (reference sequence). V was clipped by 6 bases and J by 3 bases, with 15 bases between them. CDR3 size: 13 residues. The CDR3 region is CACRRDANYEQYF. The CDR3 nucleotides read TGTGCCTGCCGTCGGGACGCGAACTACGAGCAGTACTTC.

The chain carries TRBV11-2 and TRBJ2-5; a possible D gene is TRBD1 (7 bases). Germline-derived CDR1 and CDR2 are SGHAT and FQNNGV. CDR3 length equals 16 residues. V lost 5 bases and J lost 1, with 17 bases in between. The CDR3 spells CASSARGVQPQETQYF. The CDR3 region has the DNA TGTGCCAGCAGCGCCAGGGGGGTGCAGCCCCAAGAGACCCAGTACTTC.

This chain links TRBV5-1 with TRBJ1-1; D is unresolved. CDR1 and CDR2 from the germline V gene are SGHRS and YFSETQ. This CDR3 comprises 12 residues. The V gene lost 0 bases and the J gene lost 3 bases, with 3 bases spanning the gap. The CDR3 loop reads CASSLGYTEAFF. CDR3 in DNA: TGCGCCAGCAGCTTGGGGTACACTGAAGCTTTCTTT.

The gene calls are TRBV7-2 and TRBJ2-5; tentative D call: TRBD2 (6 bases). V was cut by 3 bases and J by 4 bases, with 12 bases left in between. The V gene's germline CDR1 is SGHTA and CDR2 FQGNSA. The CDR3 length is 14 residues. DNA of the CDR3: TGTGCCAGCAGCTTGGTGGGACTTCGAGAGACCCAGTACTTC. Translation: CASSLVGLRETQYF.

The CDR3 protein is CASSYGPRETQYF. The CDR3 coding sequence is TGCGCCAGCAGCTACGGTCCAAGGGAGACCCAGTACTTC. The V gene is TRBV5-1, the J gene TRBJ2-5; D is ambiguous. V lost 3 bases and J 5 bases, leaving 11 bases between the germline ends. CDR1 SGHRS and CDR2 YFSETQ come from the germline V gene. This CDR3 is 13 amino acids long.

This clone was seen a few times. This chain connects TRBV27 to TRBJ2-3; D not certain. CDR1 is MNHEY and CDR2 is SMNVEV in the germline V gene (reference sequence). The CDR3 consists of 14 residues. Trimming removed 5 bases at V and 2 bases at J, with 11 bases between. The CDR3, as DNA: TGTGCCAGCAGTCTCAACTCACCCACAGATACGCAGTATTTT. Protein sequence: CASSLNSPTDTQYF.

V usage is TRBV11-2 and J usage is TRBJ2-3, with no clear D. CDR1 is SGHAT, CDR2 FQNNGV, per germline. The CDR3 runs 16 residues. V was trimmed by 5 bases and J by 5 bases, leaving 20 bases between them. The CDR3 loop reads CASSRAEVARGDTQYF. CDR3 sequence (DNA): TGTGCCAGCAGCCGAGCAGAGGTTGCCCGCGGAGATACGCAGTATTTT.

The chain couples TRBV9 to TRBJ1-3, with TRBD1 as a possible D gene (5 bases). Trimming stripped 6 bases from V and 0 bases from J, with 16 bases between. Germline V CDR1 and CDR2: SGDLS, YYNGEE. This CDR3 comprises 16 residues. The CDR3 loop is CASTLGEWGSGNTIYF. The CDR3, as DNA: TGTGCCAGCACCCTGGGGGAGTGGGGCTCTGGAAACACCATATATTTT.